This TCR beta chain was captured in a study of T-cell reconstitution after alpha-beta-depleted transplantation in children. A TCRbeta library incorporating unique molecular identifiers was prepared. TCRdb processed the PCR reads anew with MiXCR; each CDR3 protein has one entry. This sample has some 520,000 distinct CDR3 sequences, with 32% found just once. CDR3 length: 18 amino acids. The germline V gene has CDR1 SGHTA and CDR2 FQGNSA. V dropped 1 base and J dropped 1 base, with 17 bases sitting between them. Sample: PBMCs from the stem cell graft donor, taken from the stem cell graft. The receptor was isolated from a human donor who donated a stem cell graft to a child with aplastic anemia. This chain links TRBV7-2 with TRBJ2-1, with unresolved D. The CDR3 is CASSLGVGYIPSYNEQFF. Here the CDR3 DNA reads TGTGCCAGCAGCTTAGGCGTAGGCTACATACCTTCCTACAATGAGCAGTTCTTC.